Below, one T cell receptor beta chain is given with its context. TCRdb passed the reads through MiXCR, listing each CDR3 protein once. The sample has more than 350,000 distinct CDR3 sequences; about 33% are singletons. The CDR3 is 14 amino acids. The trim removed 6 bases at V and 4 bases at J, leaving 8 bases unmatched. Per germline, CDR1 SGHNT and CDR2 YYREEE (reference sequence). The data belong to a study of T cell repertoires in cytomegalovirus infection. The rearrangement uses TRBV5-4 and TRBJ1-1; 8 nucleotides match TRBD1. The sequenced material came from PBMCs. The clonotype originates from a human donor in good health (CMV status not recorded). Some clones in this sample may be carry-over from other donors' samples. CDR3 loop: CASMSQGDITEAFF. CDR3 in DNA: TGTGCCAGCATGTCACAGGGGGACATCACTGAAGCTTTCTTT.